The sequence of this T cell receptor (beta chain) was determined in a study of glioma-infiltrating T cells. This clonotype showed up many times. Germline V gene lookup returns CDR1 MNHNS and CDR2 SASEGT. CDR3 length equals 15 residues. The ends were cut back, 6 bases at V and 1 base at J, with 15 bases in the middle. Amplification of TCR alpha and beta CDR3 regions from RNA used iRepertoire nested multiplex PCR. TCRdb independently ran MiXCR on the multiplex PCR reads; one entry per CDR3 protein. The sample carries about 89,000 distinct CDR3 sequences, approximately 22% recorded once. V gene TRBV6-1 combines with J gene TRBJ1-1; D remains unclear. The sequenced material came from glioma tissue, nonneoplastic brain tissue, or PBMCs (not recorded which). This receptor was obtained from a human donor with low-grade glioma or glioblastoma, undergoing nonglioma brain surgery, or in good health (not recorded which). The CDR3 sequence is CASSLTRHKNTEAFF. In DNA form, the CDR3 reads TGTGCCAGCAGCCTTACGAGACACAAGAACACTGAAGCTTTCTTT.